This T cell receptor beta chain was profiled in a study of blood T cell repertoires in COVID-19. Study information: Spain, Italy and the United States supplied samples that represented acute and convalescent COVID-19. The analysed material was cDNA or gDNA that came from T cells, B-cell-depleted T cells, or PBMCs.

In the original processing: Estimation of nucleated cell counts was performed using reference gene primer amplification. This table comes from immunoSEQ multiplex PCR, and its TCRdb copy is limited to in-frame clones, with some not included. That table furnishes V, J and clone size, whereas the DNA furnished D and trimming. The sample carries over 200,000 clones, approximately 84% recorded once. Between the trimmed V and J ends, which lost 6 bases and 4 bases, there was a span of 16 bases. The CDR3 covers 15 residues. Germline assignment: CDR1 LNHDA and CDR2 SQIVND (reference sequence). Sequencing input: peripheral blood. The chain carries TRBV19 and TRBJ1-5; D ambiguous. This receptor was obtained from an older man with acute or convalescent COVID-19. The CDR3 loop is CASSHLGVPNQPQHF. DNA for the CDR3: TGTGCCAGTAGCCACCTCGGGGTACCAAATCAGCCCCAGCATTTT.